Included here is one T cell receptor beta chain sequence, with context. Its antigen is not known. The V gene's germline CDR1 is KGHSH and CDR2 LQKENI. Trimming shortened V by 8 bases and J by 6 bases, and 15 bases separated the two germline ends. The CDR3 is made up of 13 amino acids. These data belong to a study of radiotherapy plus CTLA-4 blockade in lung cancer. Data came from immunoSEQ multiplex PCR; TCRdb stores just in-frame clones and leaves some out. Of roughly 120,000 clones listed, 81% are singletons. Notes on the study in general: Tumor-origin TCR clones grew in blood after radiotherapy plus ipilimumab.

This clonotype was sampled from a human donor with non-small cell lung cancer that progressed on radiotherapy plus ipilimumab. Some clones in this sample may be carry-over from other donors' samples. V gene TRBV18 combines with J gene TRBJ2-3; maybe TRBD1 (7 bases). The material sequenced was peripheral blood, taken from a patient treated with radiotherapy plus ipilimumab. CDR3 loop: CASAGQQRDTQYF. Here the CDR3 DNA reads TGTGCCAGCGCGGGACAGCAGAGGGATACGCAGTATTTT.